Presented here are 8 T cell receptor delta chains from one specimen sequenced in a study of γδ T cells in repeated Plasmodium falciparum infection. Gammadelta T cells were flow-sorted from PBMC into Vgamma9/Vdelta2+ and Vdelta2-negative populations for bulk analysis. TCRdb used CATT to re-call clones from the multiplex PCR reads. The repertoire holds around 86,000 delta-chain clones, with more than 1.4% as singletons. Sample: gamma-delta T cells from blood. The receptor source for this set is a pool of human donors (malaria-infected and uninfected, not separated).

This clone occurred a few times. Translating this DNA gives a protein that differs at residue 7 from the TCRdb one, which belongs to a much larger clone; a read error is likely, and the protein shown is this translation. The gene calls are TRDV1 and TRDJ1; 12 bases are shared with TRDD3. TCRdb records no J gene; here it was assigned by comparing the DNA to germline. This CDR3 has 22 amino acids. Germline CDR1 is TSWWSYY and CDR2 is QGS. V lost 0 bases to trimming and J lost 2 bases; unmatched junction nucleotides: 19. The CDR3 sequence: CALGELTARALTGGYQTDKLIF. The DNA of the CDR3 is TGTGCTCTTGGGGAACTTACAGCTCGAGCTCTAACTGGGGGATACCAAACCGATAAACTCATCTTT.

The chain has TRDV1 and TRDJ1, with D perhaps matching TRDD3 (6 bases). Here the J gene came from matching the DNA to germline, since TCRdb omits it. The CDR3 has 14 residues. Germline lookup yields CDR1 TSWWSYY and CDR2 QGS. The ends were cut back, 4 bases at V and 9 bases at J, with 18 bases in the middle. This CDR3 reads CALGGLSWGAQLIF. The CDR3 coding sequence is TGTGCTCTTGGGGGTCTCTCTTGGGGGGCCCAACTCATCTTT.

This clone was counted between two and nine times. TCRdb pairs this DNA with a much larger clone's protein that differs at residue 8, likely a read error; the protein shown was translated from the DNA. The chain joins TRDV2 to TRDJ1, with D hard to call. TCRdb records no J gene; here it was assigned by comparing the DNA to germline. Between the trimmed V and J ends, which lost 1 base and 2 bases, there was a span of 16 bases. Per germline, CDR1 GEAIGNYY and CDR2 EKD. The CDR3 consists of 16 residues. The CDR3: CACDTLSGKSTDKLIF. The CDR3 coding sequence is TGTGCCTGTGACACGTTATCGGGTAAATCTACCGATAAACTCATCTTT.

A remark on this clone: This is likely an artifact of a read error, given a far larger clone one base away. Other DNA sequences in the same sample also yield this CDR3. V and J are TRDV1 and TRDJ1; tentatively, D is TRDD2 or TRDD3 (5 bases each). TCRdb lists no J gene, so it was determined here by aligning the DNA to germline. Germline V gives CDR1 TSWWSYY, CDR2 QGS. The CDR3 totals 16 residues. CDR3 residues: CALGKLPTRMGSKLIF. The CDR3 DNA sequence: TGTGCTCTTGGGAAACTTCCAACTAGGATGGGGAGTAAACTCATCTTT.

This clone was seen a handful of times. A read error is likely here: a far larger clone is one base away. Other DNA sequences in this sample translate to the same CDR3. V and J are TRDV1 and TRDJ2; unclear D gene. No J gene was available from TCRdb, and it was assigned here by a germline match of the DNA. Between the trimmed V and J ends, which lost 2 bases and 1 base, there was a span of 26 bases. The CDR3 is 21 amino acids. Germline CDR1 is TSWWSYY and CDR2 is QGS. The CDR3 spells CALGELRRLVHLTGLTAQLFF. For the CDR3, the DNA is TGTGCTCTTGGGGAATTACGGCGGCTGGTGCATTTAACGGGTTTGACAGCACAACTCTTCTTT.

This clone has a count of ten or more. This chain uses TRDV1 with TRDJ1; TRDD3 is a possible D gene (6 bases). The CDR3 runs 19 residues. Germline V gene data show CDR1 as TSWWSYY and CDR2 as QGS. The ends were cut back, 2 bases at V and 0 bases at J, with 22 bases in the middle. The CDR3 loop is CALGEGAGARRGYTDKLIF. The CDR3 DNA sequence: TGTGCTCTTGGGGAAGGCGCTGGGGCCCGGAGAGGGTACACCGATAAACTCATCTTT.

This clone was counted a few times. A far larger clone is just one base off, so this is likely a read error. Other DNA sequences in this specimen translate into the identical CDR3. The V and J genes are TRDV2 and TRDJ1, with D perhaps matching TRDD3 (6 bases). Germline matching of the DNA provided the J gene here, since TCRdb leaves it blank. Germline loops: CDR1 GEAIGNYY, CDR2 EKD. V lost 5 bases and J 3 bases, leaving 21 bases between the germline ends. This CDR3 is 16 amino acids long. This CDR3 reads CACGSTGTLGADKLIF. In DNA, the CDR3 is TGTGCCTGTGGTTCTACTGGGACCCTCGGGGCCGATAAACTCATCTTT.

This clone was picked up many times. The protein given by TCRdb reflects a much larger clone and differs at residue 3 from this DNA's translation, likely from a read error; the protein shown is the DNA's translation. The chain couples TRDV1 to TRDJ1, with TRDD3 matching 13 bases. CDR1 is TSWWSYY, CDR2 QGS, per germline. The CDR3 has 19 amino acids. The CDR3 region is CAFGELGRSPYWGIRKLIF. The CDR3, as DNA: TGTGCTTTTGGGGAACTTGGCCGGAGCCCCTACTGGGGGATACGCAAACTCATCTTT.